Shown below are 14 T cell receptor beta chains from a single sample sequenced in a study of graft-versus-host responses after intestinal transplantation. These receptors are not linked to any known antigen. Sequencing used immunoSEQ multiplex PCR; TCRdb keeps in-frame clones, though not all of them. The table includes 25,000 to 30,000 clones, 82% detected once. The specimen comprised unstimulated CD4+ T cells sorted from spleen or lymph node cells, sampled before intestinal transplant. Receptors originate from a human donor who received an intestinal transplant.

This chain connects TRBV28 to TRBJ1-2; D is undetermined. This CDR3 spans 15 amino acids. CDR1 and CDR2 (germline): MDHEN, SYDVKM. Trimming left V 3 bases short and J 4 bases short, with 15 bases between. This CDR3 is CASSFRVGHPYGYTF. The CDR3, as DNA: TGTGCCAGCAGTTTCCGAGTTGGCCATCCCTATGGCTACACCTTC.

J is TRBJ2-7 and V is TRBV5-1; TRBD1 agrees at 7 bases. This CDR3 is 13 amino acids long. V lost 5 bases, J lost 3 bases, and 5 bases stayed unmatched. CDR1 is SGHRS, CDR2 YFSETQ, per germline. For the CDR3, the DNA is TGCGCCAGCAGGAGGGGACAGAGCTACGAGCAGTACTTC. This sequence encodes CASRRGQSYEQYF.

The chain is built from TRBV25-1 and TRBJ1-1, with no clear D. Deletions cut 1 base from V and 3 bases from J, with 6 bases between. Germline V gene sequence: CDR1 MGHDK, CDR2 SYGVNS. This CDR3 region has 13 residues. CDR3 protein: CASSELRDTEAFF. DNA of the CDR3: TGTGCCAGCAGTGAATTGAGAGACACTGAAGCTTTCTTT.

CDR3 loop: CASRPRGKGTYEQYF. The CDR3 DNA reads as TGTGCCAGCAGGCCCCGTGGGAAGGGGACTTACGAGCAGTACTTC. V usage is TRBV6-1 and J usage is TRBJ2-7, with D perhaps matching TRBD2 (6 bases). The CDR3 is 15 residues long. V was shortened by 6 bases and J by 4 bases, with 19 bases between the two germline ends. Germline CDR1 and CDR2: MNHNS and SASEGT.

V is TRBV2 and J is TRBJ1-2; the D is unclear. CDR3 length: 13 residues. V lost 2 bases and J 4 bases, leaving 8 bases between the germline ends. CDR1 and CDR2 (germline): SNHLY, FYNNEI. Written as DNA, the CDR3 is TGTGCCAGCAGTGAAACCGAGTTCTATGGCTACACCTTC. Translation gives CASSETEFYGYTF.

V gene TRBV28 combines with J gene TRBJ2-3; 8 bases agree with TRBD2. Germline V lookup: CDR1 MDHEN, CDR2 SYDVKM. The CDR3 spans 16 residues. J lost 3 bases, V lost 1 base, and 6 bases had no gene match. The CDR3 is CASSLSGAGVTDTQYF. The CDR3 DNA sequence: TGTGCCAGCAGTTTATCGGGAGCGGGAGTAACAGATACGCAGTATTTT.

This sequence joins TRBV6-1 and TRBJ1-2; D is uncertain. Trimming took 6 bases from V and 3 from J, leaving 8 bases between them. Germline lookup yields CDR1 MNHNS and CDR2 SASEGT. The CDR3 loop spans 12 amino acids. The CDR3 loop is CASRAGYYGYTF. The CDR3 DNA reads TGTGCCAGCAGGGCCGGGTACTATGGCTACACCTTC.

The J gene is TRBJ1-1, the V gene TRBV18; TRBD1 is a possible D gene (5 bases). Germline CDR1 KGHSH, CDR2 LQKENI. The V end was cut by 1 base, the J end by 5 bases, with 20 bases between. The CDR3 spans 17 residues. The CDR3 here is CASSPRRDALRKTEAFF. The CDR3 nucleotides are TGTGCCAGCTCACCACGACGGGACGCCCTTAGGAAGACTGAAGCTTTCTTT.

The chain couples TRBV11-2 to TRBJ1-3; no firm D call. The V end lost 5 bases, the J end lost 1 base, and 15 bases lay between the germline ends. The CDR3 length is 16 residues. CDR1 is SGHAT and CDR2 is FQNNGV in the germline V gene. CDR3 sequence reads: CASSPRLAESGNTIYF. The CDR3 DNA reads TGTGCCAGCAGCCCGCGCCTGGCGGAGTCTGGAAACACCATATATTTT.

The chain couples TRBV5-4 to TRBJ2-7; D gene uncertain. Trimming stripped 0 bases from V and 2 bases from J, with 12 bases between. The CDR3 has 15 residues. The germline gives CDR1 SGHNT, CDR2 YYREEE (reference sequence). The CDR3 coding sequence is TGTGCCAGCAGCTTGGAAGGGTTGGCAGCCTACGAGCAGTACTTC. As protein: CASSLEGLAAYEQYF.

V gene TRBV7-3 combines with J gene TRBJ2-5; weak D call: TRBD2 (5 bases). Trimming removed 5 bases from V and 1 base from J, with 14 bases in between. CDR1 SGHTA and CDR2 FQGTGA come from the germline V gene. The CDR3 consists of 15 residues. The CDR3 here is CASSHSSGPQETQYF. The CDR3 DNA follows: TGTGCCAGCAGCCATTCAAGCGGTCCCCAAGAGACCCAGTACTTC.

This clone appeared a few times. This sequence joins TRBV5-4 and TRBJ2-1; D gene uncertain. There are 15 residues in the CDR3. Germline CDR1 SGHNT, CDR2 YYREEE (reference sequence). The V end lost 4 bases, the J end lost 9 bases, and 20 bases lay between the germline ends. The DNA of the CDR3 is TGTGCCAGCAGCGCAGGACCGGACGTGACGGGTGAGCAGTTCTTC. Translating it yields CASSAGPDVTGEQFF.

The CDR3: CASSLDSKPTDTQYF. Here the CDR3 DNA reads TGTGCCAGCAGCTTAGACTCCAAACCCACAGATACGCAGTATTTT. V and J are TRBV5-4 and TRBJ2-3, with D unclear. There are 15 residues in the CDR3. V was clipped by 2 bases and J by 2 bases, with 12 bases between them. Looked up from germline, CDR1 is SGHNT and CDR2 is YYREEE (reference sequence).

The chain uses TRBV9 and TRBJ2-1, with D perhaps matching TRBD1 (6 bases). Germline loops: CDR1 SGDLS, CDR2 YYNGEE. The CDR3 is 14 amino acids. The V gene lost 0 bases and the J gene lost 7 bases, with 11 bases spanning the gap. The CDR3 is CASSVAQGRNEQFF. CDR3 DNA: TGTGCCAGCAGCGTAGCACAGGGACGGAATGAGCAGTTCTTC.